The 19 T cell receptor beta chains below all came from one sample that was sequenced in a study of T cell repertoires in cytomegalovirus infection. TCRdb redid the calling of the reads with MiXCR, one entry per CDR3 protein. The sample holds a few hundred thousand distinct CDR3 sequences; 15% to 20% are singletons and the top ten take approximately 10%. The material sequenced was PBMCs. The source of these receptors is a human donor in good health (CMV status not recorded). Some clones in this sample may be carry-over from other donors' samples.

This clonotype showed up many times. The rearrangement uses TRBV7-8 and TRBJ1-3; no firm D call. Trimming took off 6 bases at V and 0 bases at J, with 6 bases between the two ends. Germline lookup yields CDR1 SGHVS and CDR2 FQNEAQ. The CDR3 runs to 13 residues. This CDR3 is CASSVSSGNTIYF. In nucleotides, the CDR3 is TGTGCCAGCAGTGTTAGCTCTGGAAACACCATATATTTT.

The chain employs TRBV19 and TRBJ2-7, with 7 bases that match TRBD2. With 4 bases clipped from V and 7 bases from J, the junction kept 22 bases outside the gene matches. The length of the CDR3 is 18 residues. Germline loops: CDR1 LNHDA, CDR2 SQIVND (reference sequence). The CDR3 DNA is TGTGCCAGTAGTAGGTATGGAGCACTAGCGAAAAACTCCTGGGAGCAGTACTTC. Protein sequence: CASSRYGALAKNSWEQYF.

This clonotype occurred a few times. The V and J genes are TRBV2 and TRBJ2-5, with 9 positions matching TRBD1. V shed 5 bases and J 3 bases; nucleotides not matched to a gene: 7. Germline loops: CDR1 SNHLY, CDR2 FYNNEI. This CDR3 has 15 amino acids. This CDR3 is CASSLDRGSEETQYF. CDR3 nucleotide sequence: TGTGCCAGCAGTCTAGACAGGGGGTCCGAAGAGACCCAGTACTTC.

Only a few counts were recorded for this clonotype. The chain couples TRBV19 to TRBJ2-1, with unresolved D. V was trimmed by 6 bases and J by 10 bases, leaving 13 bases between them. Germline loops: CDR1 LNHDA, CDR2 SQIVND (reference sequence). The CDR3 is 12 residues long. The CDR3 bases are TGTGCCAGTAGCTTGCCCAGCTGGGAGCAGTTCTTC. Translation gives CASSLPSWEQFF.

V gene TRBV7-9 combines with J gene TRBJ2-7; D is unresolved. The ends were cut back, 7 bases at V and 0 bases at J, with 7 bases in the middle. The CDR3 loop spans 12 amino acids. Germline V CDR1 and CDR2: SEHNR, FQNEAQ (reference sequence). The CDR3 DNA reads TGTGCCAGCACCGGCAGCTCCTACGAGCAGTACTTC. Translated, it gives CASTGSSYEQYF.

This clonotype has only a few counts. The chain employs TRBV10-3 and TRBJ2-7, with TRBD2 as a possible D gene (5 bases). V lost 2 bases and J 6 bases, leaving 11 bases between the germline ends. There are 13 residues in the CDR3. Germline V CDR1 and CDR2: ENHRY, SYGVKD. The CDR3 spells CAISEGTGSEQYF. The CDR3 coding sequence is TGTGCCATCAGTGAGGGAACGGGATCCGAGCAGTACTTC.

The gene calls are TRBV5-4 and TRBJ1-2; D unclear. V was trimmed by 0 bases and J by 2 bases, leaving 11 bases between them. Germline CDR1 SGHNT, CDR2 YYREEE (reference sequence). This CDR3 has 15 amino acids. DNA for the CDR3: TGTGCCAGCAGCTTGGGTGGAGGTGGGAACTATGGCTACACCTTC. Encoded protein: CASSLGGGGNYGYTF.

There are many counts of this clonotype. The chain is built from TRBV27 and TRBJ2-3; 7 positions agree with TRBD1. The V gene end was trimmed by 6 bases and the J gene end by 3 bases; junction bases not matched to a gene: 3. The CDR3 totals 13 residues. Germline V lookup: CDR1 MNHEY, CDR2 SMNVEV (reference sequence). The CDR3: CASRGQITDTQYF. CDR3 nucleotide sequence: TGTGCCAGCAGGGGACAGATTACAGATACGCAGTATTTT.

This clonotype has a count of ten or more. The rearrangement links TRBV2 to TRBJ2-7; the D gene could be TRBD1 or TRBD2 (6 bases each). Germline CDR1 reads SNHLY; CDR2 reads FYNNEI. V was cut by 7 bases and J by 3 bases, with 13 bases left in between. The CDR3 is 13 residues long. The CDR3 here is CASKRGANYEQYF. The CDR3 bases are TGTGCCAGCAAAAGGGGGGCCAACTACGAGCAGTACTTC.

This clonotype was seen at least ten times. The gene calls are TRBV12-5 and TRBJ1-6; D uncertain. The CDR3 consists of 13 residues. Germline lookup yields CDR1 LGHNT and CDR2 FRNRAP. Deletions cut 2 bases from V and 10 bases from J, with 9 bases between. In DNA, the CDR3 is TGTGCTAGTGGTTTGTTAGACACCTCACCCCTCCACTTT. This sequence encodes CASGLLDTSPLHF.

The chain joins TRBV9 to TRBJ1-2, with a possible D match to TRBD1 (5 bases). Germline CDR1 SGDLS, CDR2 YYNGEE. CDR3 length: 17 residues. V dropped 0 bases and J dropped 4 bases, with 19 bases sitting between them. In nucleotides, the CDR3 is TGTGCCAGCAGCGTAGCTACGGGGGTTAGCCCCGGCTATGGCTACACCTTC. Translated: CASSVATGVSPGYGYTF.

This rearrangement joins TRBV7-2 to TRBJ1-3, with unresolved D. V lost 1 base to trimming and J lost 3 bases, with 13 bases between them. CDR3 length equals 16 residues. Germline-derived CDR1 and CDR2 are SGHTA and FQGNSA. The CDR3 sequence: CASSLDVHRIGNTIYF. As DNA, the CDR3 is TGTGCCAGCAGCTTAGACGTCCACAGAATTGGAAACACCATATATTTT.

With regard to this clonotype: A clone one base away is much larger, so this may be a read error. The chain has TRBV28 and TRBJ1-2, with D uncertain. Germline lookup yields CDR1 MDHEN and CDR2 SYDVKM. The CDR3 spans 12 residues. CDR3: CASSLSGYDYTF. CDR3 bases: TGTGCCAGCAGTTTATCAGGTTATGACTACACCTTC.

This clonotype appeared many times. This rearrangement joins TRBV12-3 or TRBV12-4 to TRBJ2-7; D is ambiguous. V was clipped by 2 bases and J by 4 bases, with 15 bases between them. The CDR3 runs 15 residues. Here the CDR3 DNA reads TGTGCCAGCAGTTTATATTCACAGTACACATACGAGCAGTACTTC. This encodes CASSLYSQYTYEQYF.

This clonotype was detected ten times or more. An end of the junction does not agree with germline; a read error may underlie this. This chain joins TRBV28 and TRBJ2-7; TRBD1 matches at 9 bases. CDR3 length equals 11 residues. CDR1 and CDR2 (germline): MDHEN, SYDVKM. This CDR3 reads CASSALGQGHF. CDR3 DNA sequence: TGTGCCAGCAGTGCTCTGGGACAGGGCCACTTC.

In its sample, this clonotype was seen a few times. V is TRBV29-1 and J is TRBJ2-3, with TRBD1 matching 9 bases. The CDR3 length is 15 residues. In germline, CDR1 is SQVTM, CDR2 ANQGSEA. Trimming removed 7 bases from V and 6 bases from J; junction bases left unmatched: 14. Here the CDR3 reads CSGAHYGTGLDTQYF. The CDR3 DNA is TGCAGCGGAGCCCACTACGGGACAGGGCTTGATACGCAGTATTTT.

This clonotype was observed many times. The DNA of the CDR3 is TGTGCCAGTAGTATACGGACAGGGGGCGGCAATCAGCCCCAGCATTTT. Translation gives CASSIRTGGGNQPQHF. J is TRBJ1-5 and V is TRBV19, with 11 bases fitting TRBD1. The CDR3 runs to 16 residues. Germline assignment: CDR1 LNHDA and CDR2 SQIVND (reference sequence). V trimming: 2 bases; J trimming: 2 bases; junction bases outside the gene matches: 2.

This clonotype has only a few counts. The V gene is TRBV5-1, the J gene TRBJ2-7, with 7 bases aligning to TRBD2. The junction had 7 bases not matched to a gene; V was cut back by 1 base and J by 0 bases. CDR1 SGHRS and CDR2 YFSETQ come from the germline V gene. This CDR3 region has 16 residues. The CDR3 is CASSLSPSGSSYEQYF. The DNA of the CDR3 is TGCGCCAGCAGCTTGAGTCCTAGCGGTTCCTCCTACGAGCAGTACTTC.

A few counts support this clonotype. DNA for the CDR3: TGTGCCAGCAGTGGTGACAGGAACAATCAGCCCCAGCATTTT. This translates into CASSGDRNNQPQHF. This chain joins TRBV2 and TRBJ1-5; D might be TRBD1 (6 bases). The length of the CDR3 is 14 residues. V was clipped by 4 bases and J by 3 bases, with 10 bases between them. Per the germline V gene, CDR1 is SNHLY and CDR2 is FYNNEI. Based on the CDR3 plus reference TRBV2 and TRBJ1-5, the full variable domain is EPEVTQTPSHQVTQMGQEVILRCVPISNHLYFYWYRQILGQKVEFLVSFYNNEISEKSEIFDDQFSVERPDGSNFTLKIRSTKLEDSAMYFCASSGDRNNQPQHFGDGTRLSIL.